A single sample gave rise to the 2 T cell receptor beta chains below, sequenced in a study of OX40 agonist ivuxolimab in advanced cancers. The assay was immunoSEQ multiplex PCR, and TCRdb's table has in-frame clones only and misses some. This table holds some 28,000 clones, around 86% found once. Material: CD4+ or CD8+ T cells sorted from blood, obtained in a trial of the OX40 agonist ivuxolimab. These receptors all come from an adult with an advanced solid tumor such as melanoma, head and neck, liver or kidney cancer.

The chain links TRBV7-9 to TRBJ1-2; D gene uncertain. Trimming took 5 bases from V and 3 from J, leaving 10 bases between them. The germline V gene has CDR1 SEHNR and CDR2 FQNEAQ (reference sequence). The CDR3 extends over 13 amino acids. The DNA of the CDR3 is TGTGCCAGCAGCCGTGAGGGAGACTATGGCTACACCTTC. Protein sequence: CASSREGDYGYTF. The whole variable domain, remainder taken from reference TRBV7-9 and TRBJ1-2, is DTGVSQNPRHKITKRGQNVTFRCDPISEHNRLYWYRQTLGQGPEFLTYFQNEAQLEKSRLLSDRFSAERPKGSFSTLEIQRTEQGDSAMYLCASSREGDYGYTFGSGTRLTVV.

The gene calls are TRBV27 and TRBJ2-2, with 12 positions matching TRBD2. V gave up 6 bases and J gave up 6 bases; unmatched junction bases: 5. The CDR3 has 15 amino acids. Germline CDR1 reads MNHEY; CDR2 reads SMNVEV (reference sequence). This chain's CDR3 is CASRLAGGPPGELFF. The CDR3 nucleotides read TGTGCCAGCAGGCTAGCGGGGGGGCCCCCCGGGGAGCTGTTTTTT.